This T cell receptor (beta chain) appears in the sequencing data of a study of monozygotic twins with inflammatory bowel disease (dated by TCRdb to about 2019). General notes on the study: A total of about 28 monozygotic twin pairs were included in the full study, comprising nine German pairs (four IBD-concordant, five IBD-discordant) and 19 IBD-discordant Danish pairs. Disease-associated traits were sought mainly through comparisons between IBD patients and their genetically identical healthy co-twins within discordant pairs. Each individual had, on average, about 151 000 unique TCRalpha sequences and 181 000 unique TCRbeta sequences available for analysis.

Paper-wide results and their limitations: Repertoire similarity did not differ between concordant and discordant twins, which could be due to limited statistical power. Background noise and inter-individual variability may have been introduced into the repertoires by the differing immunosuppressive treatments among patients. Measured by the inverse Simpson index, TCRbeta repertoire diversity was lower in IBD patients than in their healthy co-twins. Compared with healthy twins, IBD patients had fewer clonotypes in common with other individuals, a difference most pronounced in patients showing signs of disease activity. No single strong signal or clonotype linked to IBD turned up in the results, so the idea that one exists was not supported. Distinction between different T cell subtypes could not be achieved in the analysis.

From each donor, an approximately 2.3 ml peripheral blood sample was collected into PAXgene tubes and kept at -80 degrees C. Total RNA was isolated from whole blood with the PAXgene blood miRNA kit on an automated QIAcube, without T cell sorting. Peripheral blood from monozygotic twin pairs who were concordant or discordant for inflammatory bowel disease underwent deep TCRalpha and TCRbeta repertoire profiling using unique molecular barcoding. Smoking habits were recorded for all twin pairs, with individuals classified as current, former or never smokers. The library was generated by 5' RACE. The input for every TCR library was roughly 3.5 ug of total RNA. For each sample, cDNA was synthesized in eight separate reactions using SMARTScribe reverse transcriptase. During cDNA synthesis, unique molecular identifiers containing a 6-nucleotide sample barcode were introduced by template switching. Amplification of TCRalpha and TCRbeta cDNA involved two nested PCRs of 16 and 9 cycles, and each PCR was followed by bead purification. Before amplification, the cDNA was both treated with uracil DNA-glycosylase and purified with the QIAquick PCR purification kit. In the second PCR, Illumina TruSeq-compatible adapters and sample-specific barcodes were added. Library quality and concentration were assessed using TapeStation and Qubit, and about 5.2 ng of each library was pooled. Pooled libraries were sequenced on an Illumina HiSeq2500 single-index Rapid Run with 2 x 100 bp reads and custom sequencing primers. The authors' pipeline ran thus. MiGEC version 1.2.6 was used for UMI-based consensus assembly, which corrected PCR and sequencing errors. MiXCR version 2.1.1 was used for V(D)J alignment, clonotype assembly and CDR3 extraction. Normalisation of gene usage, clonotype sharing and MAIT/NKT TCR abundance was achieved by analysing the top 1000, 10 000 and 20 000 clonotypes per sample. After downsampling to 27 000 UMIs, diversity was calculated as the inverse Simpson index using the vegan R package. Paired Mann-Whitney U tests on discordant twin pairs were used, with Benjamini-Hochberg multiple-testing correction. TCRdb reprocessed the reads and assigns one entry to each CDR3 protein sequence, leaving out DNA. The V and J calls come from TCRdb's annotation, not from the publication. Per the sample table, the count is under 150,000 distinct CDR3 sequences. The leading ten clones occupy 2% to 3% of the sample.

For this clonotype: No cognate antigen has been identified for it.

CDR1 and CDR2 were assigned from the germline V gene (reference sequence) as LNHDA and SQIVND. Including the terminal cysteine and phenylalanine, the CDR3 comprises 15 residues. Only the protein sequence is given. The sequence was obtained from a human donor with ulcerative colitis or Crohn's disease, or a healthy co-twin of an affected twin (not recorded which). The sequence joins TRBV19 to TRBJ2-1; TCRdb selects TRBD2, and the lack of DNA leaves this call unchecked. Sequencing was done on a sample of blood. CDR3 sequence: CASRAGTSGYNEQFF.